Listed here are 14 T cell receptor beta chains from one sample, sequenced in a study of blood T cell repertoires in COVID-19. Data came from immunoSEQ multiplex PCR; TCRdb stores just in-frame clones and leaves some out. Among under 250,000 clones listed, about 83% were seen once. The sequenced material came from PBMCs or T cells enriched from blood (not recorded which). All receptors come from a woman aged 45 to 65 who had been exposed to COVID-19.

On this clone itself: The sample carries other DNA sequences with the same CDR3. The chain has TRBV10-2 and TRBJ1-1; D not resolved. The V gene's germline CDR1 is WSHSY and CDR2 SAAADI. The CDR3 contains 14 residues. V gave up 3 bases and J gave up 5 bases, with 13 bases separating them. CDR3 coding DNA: TGCGCCAGCAGTGAACCGGGGATGGGGACTGAAGCTTTCTTT. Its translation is CASSEPGMGTEAFF.

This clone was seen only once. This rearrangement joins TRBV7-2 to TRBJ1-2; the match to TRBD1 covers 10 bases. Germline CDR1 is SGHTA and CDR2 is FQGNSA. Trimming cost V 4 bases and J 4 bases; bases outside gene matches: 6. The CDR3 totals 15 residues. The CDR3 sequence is CASSSPGQGIYGYTF. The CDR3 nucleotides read TGTGCCAGCAGCTCTCCGGGACAGGGGATCTATGGCTACACCTTC. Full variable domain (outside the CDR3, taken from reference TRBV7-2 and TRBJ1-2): GAGVSQSPSNKVTEKGKDVELRCDPISGHTALYWYRQSLGQGLEFLIYFQGNSAPDKSGLPSDRFSAERTGGSVSTLTIQRTQQEDSAVYLCASSSPGQGIYGYTFGSGTRLTVV.

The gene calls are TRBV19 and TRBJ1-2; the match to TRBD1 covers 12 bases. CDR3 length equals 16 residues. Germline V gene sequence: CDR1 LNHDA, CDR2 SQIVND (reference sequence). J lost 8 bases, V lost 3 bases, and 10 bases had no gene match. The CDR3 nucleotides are TGTGCCAGTAGTATCGGGATGGGACAGGGGGCTGAAGGCTACACCTTC. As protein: CASSIGMGQGAEGYTF.

The CDR3 loop is CASSQDHQGPTNTIYF. The DNA of the CDR3 is TGTGCCAGCAGCCAAGATCATCAGGGGCCCACGAACACCATATATTTT. The chain is built from TRBV3-1 (or the pseudogene TRBV3-2) and TRBJ1-3, with D maybe TRBD1 (6 bases). The CDR3 extends over 16 amino acids. Trimming shortened V by 0 bases and J by 7 bases, and 16 bases separated the two germline ends. The germline gives CDR1 LGHDT, CDR2 YNNKEL (reference sequence).

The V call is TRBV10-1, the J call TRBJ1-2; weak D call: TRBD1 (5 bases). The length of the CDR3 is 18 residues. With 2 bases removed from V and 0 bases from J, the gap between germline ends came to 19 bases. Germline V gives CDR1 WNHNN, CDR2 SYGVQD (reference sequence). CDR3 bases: TGCGCCAGCAGTGAGGTACAGGCTATGAGGCCTCCTAACTATGGCTACACCTTC. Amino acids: CASSEVQAMRPPNYGYTF.

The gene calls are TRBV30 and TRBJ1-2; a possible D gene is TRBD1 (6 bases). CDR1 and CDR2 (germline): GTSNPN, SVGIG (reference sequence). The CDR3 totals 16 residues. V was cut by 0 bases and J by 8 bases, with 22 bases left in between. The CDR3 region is CAWSVRRTVGISGYTF. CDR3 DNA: TGTGCCTGGAGTGTAAGGAGGACAGTCGGAATCTCGGGCTACACCTTC. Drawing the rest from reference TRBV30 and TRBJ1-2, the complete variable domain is SQTIHQWPATLVQPVGSPLSLECTVEGTSNPNLYWYRQAAGRGLQLLFYSVGIGQISSEVPQNLSASRPQDRQFILSSKKLLLSDSGFYLCAWSVRRTVGISGYTFGSGTRLTVV.

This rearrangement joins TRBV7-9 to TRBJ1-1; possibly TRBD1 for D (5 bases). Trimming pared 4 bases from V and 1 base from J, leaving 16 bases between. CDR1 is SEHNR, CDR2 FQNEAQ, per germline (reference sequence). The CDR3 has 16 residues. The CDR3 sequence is CASSSPQGEGNTEAFF. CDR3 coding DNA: TGTGCCAGCAGCTCCCCGCAAGGGGAGGGGAACACTGAAGCTTTCTTT. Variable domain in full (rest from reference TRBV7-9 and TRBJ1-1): DTGVSQNPRHKITKRGQNVTFRCDPISEHNRLYWYRQTLGQGPEFLTYFQNEAQLEKSRLLSDRFSAERPKGSFSTLEIQRTEQGDSAMYLCASSSPQGEGNTEAFFGQGTRLTVV.

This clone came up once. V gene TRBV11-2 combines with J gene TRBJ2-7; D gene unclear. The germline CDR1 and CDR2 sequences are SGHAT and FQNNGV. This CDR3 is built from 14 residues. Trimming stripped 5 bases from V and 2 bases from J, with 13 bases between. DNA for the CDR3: TGTGCCAGCAGCCCTTTGACACCAACCTACGAGCAGTACTTC. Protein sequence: CASSPLTPTYEQYF.

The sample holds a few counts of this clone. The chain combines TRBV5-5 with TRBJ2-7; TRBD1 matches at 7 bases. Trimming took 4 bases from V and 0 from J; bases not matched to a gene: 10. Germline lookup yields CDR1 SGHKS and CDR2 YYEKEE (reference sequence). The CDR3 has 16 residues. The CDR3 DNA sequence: TGTGCCAGCAGCGCTAGACAGGGAACCAGCTCCTACGAGCAGTACTTC. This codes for CASSARQGTSSYEQYF.

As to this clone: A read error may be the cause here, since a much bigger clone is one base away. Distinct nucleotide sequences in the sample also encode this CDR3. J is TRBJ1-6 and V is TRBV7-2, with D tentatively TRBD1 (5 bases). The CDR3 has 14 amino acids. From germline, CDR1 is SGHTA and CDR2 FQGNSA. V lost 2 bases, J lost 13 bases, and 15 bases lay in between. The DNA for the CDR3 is TGTGCCAGCAGCTTACGGGGGTGGCGGTCGCCCCTCCACTTT. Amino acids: CASSLRGWRSPLHF. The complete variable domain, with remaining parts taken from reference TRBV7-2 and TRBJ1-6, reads GAGVSQSPSNKVTEKGKDVELRCDPISGHTALYWYRQSLGQGLEFLIYFQGNSAPDKSGLPSDRFSAERTGGSVSTLTIQRTQQEDSAVYLCASSLRGWRSPLHFGNGTRLTVT.

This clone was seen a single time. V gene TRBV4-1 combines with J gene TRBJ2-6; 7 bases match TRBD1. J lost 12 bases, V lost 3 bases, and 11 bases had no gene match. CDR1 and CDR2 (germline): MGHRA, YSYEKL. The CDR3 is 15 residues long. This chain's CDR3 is CASSQWTGFSPVLTF. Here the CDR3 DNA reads TGCGCCAGCAGCCAGTGGACAGGCTTCTCCCCCGTCCTGACTTTC.

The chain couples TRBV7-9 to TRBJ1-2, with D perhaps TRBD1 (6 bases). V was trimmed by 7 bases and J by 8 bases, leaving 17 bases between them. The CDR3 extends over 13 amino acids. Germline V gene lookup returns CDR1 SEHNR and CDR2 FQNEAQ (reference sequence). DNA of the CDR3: TGTGCCAGCACCGCCCAGGGGATTGACGGCTACACCTTC. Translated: CASTAQGIDGYTF.

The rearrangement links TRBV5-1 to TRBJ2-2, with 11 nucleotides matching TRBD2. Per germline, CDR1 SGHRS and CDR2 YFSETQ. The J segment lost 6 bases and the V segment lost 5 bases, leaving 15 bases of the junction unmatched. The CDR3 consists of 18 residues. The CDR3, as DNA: TGCGCCAGCAGTCCCGGGATCAGTCGACTAGCGGGGTCCGGGGAGCTGTTTTTT. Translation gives CASSPGISRLAGSGELFF. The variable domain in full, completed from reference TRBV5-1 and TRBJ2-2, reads KAGVTQTPRYLIKTRGQQVTLSCSPISGHRSVSWYQQTPGQGLQFLFEYFSETQRNKGNFPGRFSGRQFSNSRSEMNVSTLELGDSALYLCASSPGISRLAGSGELFFGEGSRLTVL.

The CDR3 nucleotides read TGTGCCAGCAGCTTGCTTAACAGGGAGGAGACCCAGTACTTC. Residues: CASSLLNREETQYF. The V gene is TRBV5-5, the J gene TRBJ2-5, with a tentative D call TRBD1 (6 bases). CDR3 length equals 14 residues. Germline V gene data show CDR1 as SGHKS and CDR2 as YYEKEE (reference sequence). With 1 base removed from V and 5 bases from J, the gap between germline ends came to 12 bases.